One sample yielded the 12 T cell receptor beta chains listed below, sequenced in a study of cytomegalovirus exposure and HLA in healthy donors (dated by TCRdb to about 2017). Library preparation employed the immunoSEQ multiplex PCR assay. For the multiplex PCR, a mixture combining 60 forward primers for TCR Vbeta segments and 13 reverse primers for TCR Jbeta segments was used. Sourced from immuneACCESS, this table was stored by TCRdb with only in-frame sequences that have V and J called. A share of the clones is absent; for the studies checked, an unresolved V gene accounts for under half, and the remainder has no known explanation. For this sample there are fewer than 50,000 clones; roughly 63% appear just once. The top ten hold around 12% of the sample. The sample was PBMCs. Every receptor here comes from a man aged 55 to 70 in good health and CMV-seropositive.

J is TRBJ2-7 and V is TRBV27; weak D call: TRBD1 (6 bases). The CDR3 consists of 13 residues. V dropped 5 bases and J dropped 0 bases, with 8 bases sitting between them. Germline-derived CDR1 and CDR2 are MNHEY and SMNVEV (reference sequence). The CDR3 region is CASSPDSSYEQYF. In DNA, the CDR3 is TGTGCCAGCAGTCCGGACAGCTCCTACGAGCAGTACTTC.

The V call is TRBV7-2, the J call TRBJ2-5; D remains ambiguous. Trimming took off 2 bases at V and 5 bases at J, with 12 bases between the two ends. CDR1 is SGHTA and CDR2 is FQGNSA in the germline V gene. The length of the CDR3 is 14 residues. The CDR3 DNA sequence: TGTGCCAGCAGCTTAACGCGATCGAGGGAGACCCAGTACTTC. Its protein product is CASSLTRSRETQYF.

This clone occurred a few times. This rearrangement joins TRBV5-6 to TRBJ2-7, with D maybe TRBD1 (5 bases). V dropped 1 base and J dropped 2 bases, with 13 bases sitting between them. Germline V lookup: CDR1 SGHDT, CDR2 YYEEEE. The CDR3 has 15 residues. CDR3 nucleotide sequence: TGTGCCAGCAGCTTGTTCCCAAAGGGGACCTACGAGCAGTACTTC. Its translation is CASSLFPKGTYEQYF.

In DNA form, the CDR3 reads TGTGCCAGCAGCGTTTCCCTAGCGGGAGGGTTGACAGATACGCAGTATTTT. Residues: CASSVSLAGGLTDTQYF. The rearrangement joins TRBV9 to TRBJ2-3; TRBD2 matches at 12 bases. V lost 2 bases and J lost 3; bases outside the gene matches: 7. Germline CDR1 reads SGDLS; CDR2 reads YYNGEE. The CDR3 spans 17 residues. The whole variable domain, remainder taken from reference TRBV9 and TRBJ2-3, is DSGVTQTPKHLITATGQRVTLRCSPRSGDLSVYWYQQSLDQGLQFLIQYYNGEERAKGNILERFSAQQFPDLHSELNLSSLELGDSALYFCASSVSLAGGLTDTQYFGPGTRLTVL.

This sequence joins TRBV5-1 and TRBJ2-3; 9 bases are shared with TRBD2. J lost 0 bases, V lost 7 bases, and 6 bases had no gene match. CDR3 size: 15 residues. CDR1 is SGHRS, CDR2 YFSETQ, per germline. The CDR3 DNA is TGCGCCAGCTCGACTAGCGGTTATAGCACAGATACGCAGTATTTT. Translating it yields CASSTSGYSTDTQYF.

The J gene is TRBJ2-2, the V gene TRBV7-2, with 8 bases identical to TRBD2. The V gene end was trimmed by 3 bases and the J gene end by 6 bases; junction bases not matched to a gene: 3. The CDR3 has 14 residues. Germline CDR1 SGHTA, CDR2 FQGNSA. DNA for the CDR3: TGTGCCAGCAGCTTCAACGGGGGGGCCGGGGAGCTGTTTTTT. Its translation: CASSFNGGAGELFF.

This clone was seen a handful of times. The CDR3 sequence is CASSRGLAGLTDTQYF. CDR3 bases: TGTGCCAGCAGCCGGGGACTAGCGGGATTAACAGATACGCAGTATTTT. This chain uses TRBV11-2 with TRBJ2-3; TRBD2 agrees at 13 bases. This CDR3 is 16 amino acids long. Germline V gives CDR1 SGHAT, CDR2 FQNNGV. J gave up 3 bases and V 5 bases, and 5 bases lay outside the gene matches.

In this sample, this clone turned up once. The rearrangement joins TRBV28 to TRBJ1-2; D is undetermined. CDR1 and CDR2 from the germline V gene are MDHEN and SYDVKM. The CDR3 totals 12 residues. V was trimmed by 8 bases and J by 7 bases, leaving 14 bases between them. The CDR3 loop reads CASLARSRGYTF. As DNA, the CDR3 is TGTGCCAGCCTAGCCCGCAGTCGTGGCTACACCTTC.

The chain joins TRBV2 to TRBJ2-1, with 11 nucleotides matching TRBD1. V dropped 5 bases and J dropped 7; count of bases not matched to a gene: 10. Per the germline V gene, CDR1 is SNHLY and CDR2 is FYNNEI. This CDR3 spans 16 amino acids. CDR3 in amino acids: CASSTGQGAIINEQFF. CDR3 in DNA: TGTGCCAGCAGTACCGGACAGGGGGCTATCATAAATGAGCAGTTCTTC.

This chain uses TRBV4-3 with TRBJ1-5; weak D call: TRBD1 (5 bases). Germline loops: CDR1 LGHNA, CDR2 YSLEER. The V and J ends lost 4 bases and 2 bases respectively, with 9 bases between them. The CDR3 spans 14 residues. This chain's CDR3 is CASSLGVGNQPQHF. The CDR3 nucleotides are TGCGCCAGCAGCCTAGGGGTAGGCAATCAGCCCCAGCATTTT.

The chain recombines TRBV4-2 with TRBJ1-5; TRBD1 matches 7 bases. The CDR3 has 15 residues. The J segment lost 4 bases and the V segment lost 0 bases, leaving 3 bases of the junction unmatched. Germline CDR1 LGHNA, CDR2 YNFKEQ. The CDR3 loop is CASSQDSGGNQPQHF. CDR3 nucleotide sequence: TGTGCCAGCAGCCAAGATTCAGGGGGGAATCAGCCCCAGCATTTT.

There are a few counts of this clone. The chain carries TRBV2 and TRBJ2-3; 9 nucleotides align to TRBD2. V was pared by 5 bases and J by 1 base, with 13 bases of the junction left unmatched. The CDR3 runs to 18 residues. The germline V gene has CDR1 SNHLY and CDR2 FYNNEI. CDR3 residues: CASSIRLSGRGGTDTQYF. Written as DNA, the CDR3 is TGTGCCAGCAGTATTCGTCTTAGCGGGAGAGGGGGCACAGATACGCAGTATTTT.